Shown below are 11 T cell receptor beta chains from a single sample sequenced in a study of control samples from healthy donors and cancer patients. Generated by immunoSEQ multiplex PCR, the TCRdb table keeps only in-frame clones and is missing some. The sample carries 100,000 to 150,000 clones, 92% recorded once. The sequenced material came from PBMCs. These receptors all come from an older man with head and neck cancer.

The chain employs TRBV28 and TRBJ2-7, with TRBD1 as a possible D gene (6 bases). V lost 5 bases and J lost 0, with 14 bases in between. The CDR3 runs 15 residues. Germline-derived CDR1 and CDR2 are MDHEN and SYDVKM. The CDR3 loop is CASSVRTAHSYEQYF. CDR3 nucleotide sequence: TGTGCCAGCAGTGTTCGGACAGCCCACTCCTACGAGCAGTACTTC. The whole variable domain, filled in from reference TRBV28 and TRBJ2-7, reads DVKVTQSSRYLVKRTGEKVFLECVQDMDHENMFWYRQDPGLGLRLIYFSYDVKMKEKGDIPEGYSVSREKKERFSLILESASTNQTSMYLCASSVRTAHSYEQYFGPGTRLTVT.

V and J are TRBV19 and TRBJ2-1; 8 bases are a match to TRBD2. Germline assignment: CDR1 LNHDA and CDR2 SQIVND (reference sequence). V dropped 0 bases and J dropped 4; count of bases not matched to a gene: 2. The CDR3 extends over 15 amino acids. The CDR3 reads CASSIESGGYNEQFF. CDR3 bases: TGTGCCAGTAGTATAGAGAGCGGGGGTTACAATGAGCAGTTCTTC. Using reference TRBV19 and TRBJ2-1 for the parts outside the CDR3, the full variable domain is DGGITQSPKYLFRKEGQNVTLSCEQNLNHDAMYWYRQDPGQGLRLIYYSQIVNDFQKGDIAEGYSVSREKKESFPLTVTSAQKNPTAFYLCASSIESGGYNEQFFGPGTRLTVL.

The chain is built from TRBV10-3 and TRBJ2-5; the match to TRBD2 covers 7 bases. Trimming cost V 6 bases and J 2 bases; bases outside gene matches: 6. The CDR3 loop spans 14 amino acids. The germline V gene has CDR1 ENHRY and CDR2 SYGVKD. The CDR3 region is CAIRASSGQETQYF. The CDR3 coding sequence is TGTGCCATCAGAGCCTCTAGCGGTCAAGAGACCCAGTACTTC.

The rearrangement joins TRBV6-2 or TRBV6-3 to TRBJ2-7; D is possibly TRBD1 or TRBD2 (5 bases each). Germline CDR1 is MNHEY and CDR2 is SVGEGT. This CDR3 is built from 15 residues. Trimming pared 7 bases from V and 6 bases from J, leaving 22 bases between. The CDR3, as DNA: TGTGCCAGCACCCCTGGGGGAGAAATCTTGCTCGAGCAGTACTTC. Protein: CASTPGGEILLEQYF.

The rearrangement uses TRBV5-1 and TRBJ2-2; 7 bases fit TRBD1. CDR3 size: 15 residues. J gave up 3 bases and V 4 bases, and 6 bases lay outside the gene matches. CDR1 and CDR2 from the germline V gene are SGHRS and YFSETQ. CDR3 residues: CASSDQGVYTGELFF. The CDR3 DNA reads as TGCGCCAGCAGCGACCAGGGGGTTTACACCGGGGAGCTGTTTTTT.

The V and J genes are TRBV19 and TRBJ1-3; 7 nucleotides align to TRBD1. The CDR3 loop spans 16 amino acids. V dropped 3 bases and J dropped 4; count of bases not matched to a gene: 9. Germline values: CDR1 LNHDA, CDR2 SQIVND (reference sequence). In DNA form, the CDR3 reads TGTGCCAGTAGTATGGATGAGGGGGCGCGAGGAAACACCATATATTTT. Translating gives CASSMDEGARGNTIYF.

CDR3 DNA sequence: TGTGCCAGCAGTTTTCAAGGGGGGGGATCACCCCTCCACTTT. This codes for CASSFQGGGSPLHF. The chain carries TRBV28 and TRBJ1-6, with D perhaps matching TRBD1 (6 bases). CDR1 is MDHEN, CDR2 SYDVKM, per germline. The CDR3 has 14 amino acids. Trimming cost V 3 bases and J 10 bases, with 13 bases left between them. The full variable domain, in which reference TRBV28 and TRBJ1-6 provide the parts outside the CDR3, is DVKVTQSSRYLVKRTGEKVFLECVQDMDHENMFWYRQDPGLGLRLIYFSYDVKMKEKGDIPEGYSVSREKKERFSLILESASTNQTSMYLCASSFQGGGSPLHFGNGTRLTVT.

The gene calls are TRBV18 and TRBJ1-1, with unresolved D. This CDR3 has 13 residues. The V end was cut by 1 base, the J end by 6 bases, with 9 bases between. Looked up from germline, CDR1 is KGHSH and CDR2 is LQKENI. This CDR3 is CASSPLPAAEAFF. For the CDR3, the DNA is TGTGCCAGCTCACCACTCCCAGCCGCTGAAGCTTTCTTT.

The chain carries TRBV7-8 and TRBJ2-1; D may match TRBD1 or TRBD2 (5 bases each). The CDR3 consists of 14 residues. Germline CDR1 and CDR2: SGHVS and FQNEAQ. The V end lost 2 bases, the J end lost 6 bases, and 11 bases lay between the germline ends. The CDR3 region is CASSLRDPFNEQFF. The DNA for the CDR3 is TGTGCCAGCAGCTTAAGGGACCCCTTCAATGAGCAGTTCTTC.

The chain employs TRBV7-2 and TRBJ2-5; 7 nucleotides align to TRBD2. Germline V gene data show CDR1 as SGHTA and CDR2 as FQGNSA. Trimming took 6 bases from V and 4 from J; bases not matched to a gene: 8. This CDR3 comprises 14 residues. CDR3 region: CASRYRLAGETQYF. In DNA, the CDR3 is TGTGCCAGCAGATATCGACTAGCCGGAGAGACCCAGTACTTC.

The V call is TRBV3-1 (or the pseudogene TRBV3-2), the J call TRBJ2-3; 7 nucleotides line up with TRBD1. Germline V gene data show CDR1 as LGHDT and CDR2 as YNNKEL (reference sequence). The CDR3 has 16 amino acids. Germline trimming cut 1 base from V and 2 bases from J; bases unmatched to any gene: 6. The CDR3 sequence: CASSQGTGLVTDTQYF. The CDR3 nucleotides read TGTGCCAGCAGCCAAGGGACAGGTCTGGTCACAGATACGCAGTATTTT.